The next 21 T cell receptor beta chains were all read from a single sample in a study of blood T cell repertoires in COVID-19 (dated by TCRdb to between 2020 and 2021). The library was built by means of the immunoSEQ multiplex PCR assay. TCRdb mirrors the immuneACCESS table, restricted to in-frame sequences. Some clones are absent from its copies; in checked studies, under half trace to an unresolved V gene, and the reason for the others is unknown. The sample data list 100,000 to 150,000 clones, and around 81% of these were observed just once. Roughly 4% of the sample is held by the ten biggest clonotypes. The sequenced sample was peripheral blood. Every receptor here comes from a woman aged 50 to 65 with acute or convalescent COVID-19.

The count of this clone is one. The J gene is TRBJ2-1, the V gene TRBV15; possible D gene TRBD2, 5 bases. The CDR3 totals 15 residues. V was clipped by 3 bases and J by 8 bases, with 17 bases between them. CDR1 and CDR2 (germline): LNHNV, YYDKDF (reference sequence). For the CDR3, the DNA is TGTGCCACCAGCAGGCTTCCGGGCCTCGGGGATGAGCAGTTCTTC. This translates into CATSRLPGLGDEQFF. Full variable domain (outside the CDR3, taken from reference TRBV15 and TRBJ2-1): DAMVIQNPRYQVTQFGKPVTLSCSQTLNHNVMYWYQQKSSQAPKLLFHYYDKDFNNEADTPDNFQSRRPNTSFCFLDIRSPGLGDTAMYLCATSRLPGLGDEQFFGPGTRLTVL.

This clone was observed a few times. The DNA for the CDR3 is TGTGCCAGCGCTGAAATGGCCGGGGCCAACGTCCTGACTTTC. This gives the protein CASAEMAGANVLTF. The gene calls are TRBV5-4 and TRBJ2-6; D call uncertain. Germline lookup yields CDR1 SGHNT and CDR2 YYREEE (reference sequence). The CDR3 consists of 14 residues. Trimming shortened V by 7 bases and J by 4 bases, and 12 bases separated the two germline ends.

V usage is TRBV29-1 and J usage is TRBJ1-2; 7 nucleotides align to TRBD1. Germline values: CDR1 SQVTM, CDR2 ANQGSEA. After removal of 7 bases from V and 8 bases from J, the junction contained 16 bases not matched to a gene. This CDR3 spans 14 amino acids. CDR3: CSDIRPDRVVGYTF. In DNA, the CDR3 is TGCAGCGATATACGCCCAGACAGGGTGGTCGGCTACACCTTC. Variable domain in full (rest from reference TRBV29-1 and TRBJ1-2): SAVISQKPSRDICQRGTSLTIQCQVDSQVTMMFWYRQQPGQSLTLIATANQGSEATYESGFVIDKFPISRPNLTFSTLTVSNMSPEDSSIYLCSDIRPDRVVGYTFGSGTRLTVV.

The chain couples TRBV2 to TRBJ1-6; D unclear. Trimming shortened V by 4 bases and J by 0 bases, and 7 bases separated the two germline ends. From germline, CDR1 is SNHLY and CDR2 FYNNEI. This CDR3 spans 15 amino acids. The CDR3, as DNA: TGTGCCAGCAGTGGGCGGAGCTCCTATAATTCACCCCTCCACTTT. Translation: CASSGRSSYNSPLHF.

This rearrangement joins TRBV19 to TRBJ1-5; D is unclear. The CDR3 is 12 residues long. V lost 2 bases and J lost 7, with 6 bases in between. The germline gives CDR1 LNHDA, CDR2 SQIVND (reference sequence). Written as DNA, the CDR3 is TGTGCCAGTAGTATATTGAGGCAGCCCCAGCATTTT. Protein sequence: CASSILRQPQHF.

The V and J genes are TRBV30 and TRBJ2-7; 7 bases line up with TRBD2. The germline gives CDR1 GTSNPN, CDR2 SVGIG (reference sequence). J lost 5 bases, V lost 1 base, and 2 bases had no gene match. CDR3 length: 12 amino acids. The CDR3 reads CAWSEGRDEQYF. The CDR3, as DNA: TGTGCCTGGAGTGAAGGGAGGGACGAGCAGTACTTC.

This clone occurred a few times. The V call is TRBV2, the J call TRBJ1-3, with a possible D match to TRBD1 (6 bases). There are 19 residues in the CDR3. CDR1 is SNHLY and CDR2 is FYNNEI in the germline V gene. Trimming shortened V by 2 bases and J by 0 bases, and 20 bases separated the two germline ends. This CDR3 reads CASSESNPQTGRSGNTIYF. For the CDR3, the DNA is TGTGCCAGCAGTGAATCCAACCCCCAGACAGGCCGCTCTGGAAACACCATATATTTT.

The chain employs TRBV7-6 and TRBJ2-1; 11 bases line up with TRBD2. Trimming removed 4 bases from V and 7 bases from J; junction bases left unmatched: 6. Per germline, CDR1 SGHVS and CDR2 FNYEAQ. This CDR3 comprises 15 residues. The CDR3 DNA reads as TGTGCCAGCAGCTCCGAACTAGCGGGAGTTAATGAGCAGTTCTTC. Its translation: CASSSELAGVNEQFF.

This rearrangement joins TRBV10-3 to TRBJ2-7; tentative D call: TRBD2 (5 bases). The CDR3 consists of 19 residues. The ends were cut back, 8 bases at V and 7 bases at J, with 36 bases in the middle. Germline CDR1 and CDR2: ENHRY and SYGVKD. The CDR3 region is CAIPEVFREGSRWLGEQYF. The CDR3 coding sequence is TGTGCCATCCCTGAGGTGTTTCGAGAGGGATCTCGATGGCTGGGTGAGCAGTACTTC.

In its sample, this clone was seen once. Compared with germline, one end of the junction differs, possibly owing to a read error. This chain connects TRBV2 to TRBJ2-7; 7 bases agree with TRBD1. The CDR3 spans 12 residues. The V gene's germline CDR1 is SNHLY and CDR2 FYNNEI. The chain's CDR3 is CASSEDRDEQYF. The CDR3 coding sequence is TGTGCCAGCAGCGAAGACAGGGACGAGCAGTACTTC.

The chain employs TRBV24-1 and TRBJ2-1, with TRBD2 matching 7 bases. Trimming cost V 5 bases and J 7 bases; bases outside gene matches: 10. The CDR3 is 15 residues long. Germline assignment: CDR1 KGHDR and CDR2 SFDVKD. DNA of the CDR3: TGTGCCACCAGTGTAACGAGCGGGAAGTTAAATGAGCAGTTCTTC. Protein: CATSVTSGKLNEQFF.

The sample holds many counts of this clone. The CDR3 region is CASSLHPKQLFF. The CDR3, as DNA: TGTGCCAGCTCACTCCATCCGAAGCAACTGTTTTTT. The chain carries TRBV18 and TRBJ1-4; D remains ambiguous. The CDR3 is made up of 12 amino acids. The V end was cut by 4 bases, the J end by 12 bases, with 12 bases between. The V gene's germline CDR1 is KGHSH and CDR2 LQKENI. The full variable domain, in which reference TRBV18 and TRBJ1-4 provide the parts outside the CDR3, is NAGVMQNPRHLVRRRGQEARLRCSPMKGHSHVYWYRQLPEEGLKFMVYLQKENIIDESGMPKERFSAEFPKEGPSILRIQQVVRGDSAAYFCASSLHPKQLFFGSGTQLSVL.

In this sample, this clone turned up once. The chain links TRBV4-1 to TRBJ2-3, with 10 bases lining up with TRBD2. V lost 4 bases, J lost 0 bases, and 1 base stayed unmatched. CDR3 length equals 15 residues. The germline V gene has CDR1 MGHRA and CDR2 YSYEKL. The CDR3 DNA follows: TGCGCCAGCAGCCGAGCGGGAGGGAGCACAGATACGCAGTATTTT. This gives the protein CASSRAGGSTDTQYF.

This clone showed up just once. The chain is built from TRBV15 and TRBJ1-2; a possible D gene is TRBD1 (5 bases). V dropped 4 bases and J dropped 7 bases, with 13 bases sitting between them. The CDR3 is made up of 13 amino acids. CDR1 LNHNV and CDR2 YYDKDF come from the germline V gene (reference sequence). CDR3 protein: CATSNQGISGYTF. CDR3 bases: TGTGCCACCAGCAATCAGGGAATTAGTGGCTACACCTTC.

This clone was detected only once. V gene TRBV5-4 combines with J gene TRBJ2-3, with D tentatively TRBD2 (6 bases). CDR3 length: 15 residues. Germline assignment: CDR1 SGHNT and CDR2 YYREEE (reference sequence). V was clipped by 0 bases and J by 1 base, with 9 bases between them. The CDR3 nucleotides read TGTGCCAGCAGCTTGGGGGGAGGTGGCACAGATACGCAGTATTTT. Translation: CASSLGGGGTDTQYF.

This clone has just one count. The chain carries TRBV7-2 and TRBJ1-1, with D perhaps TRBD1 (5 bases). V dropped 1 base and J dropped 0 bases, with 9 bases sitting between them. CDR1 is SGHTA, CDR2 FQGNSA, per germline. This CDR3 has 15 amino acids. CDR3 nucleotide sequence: TGTGCCAGCAGCTTAGGCGGGGCAGTGAACACTGAAGCTTTCTTT. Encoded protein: CASSLGGAVNTEAFF.

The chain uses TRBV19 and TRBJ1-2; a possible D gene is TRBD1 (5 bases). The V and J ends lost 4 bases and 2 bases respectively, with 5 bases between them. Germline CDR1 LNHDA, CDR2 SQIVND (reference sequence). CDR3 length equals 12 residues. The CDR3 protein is CASSRQNYGYTF. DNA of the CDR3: TGTGCCAGTAGTAGACAGAACTATGGCTACACCTTC.

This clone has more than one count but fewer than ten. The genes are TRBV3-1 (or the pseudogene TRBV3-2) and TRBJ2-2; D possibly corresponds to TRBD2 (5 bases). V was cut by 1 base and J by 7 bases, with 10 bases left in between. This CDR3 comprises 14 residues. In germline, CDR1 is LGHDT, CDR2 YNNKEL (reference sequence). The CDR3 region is CASSQAGVGGELFF. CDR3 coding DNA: TGTGCCAGCAGCCAAGCCGGGGTTGGCGGGGAGCTGTTTTTT.

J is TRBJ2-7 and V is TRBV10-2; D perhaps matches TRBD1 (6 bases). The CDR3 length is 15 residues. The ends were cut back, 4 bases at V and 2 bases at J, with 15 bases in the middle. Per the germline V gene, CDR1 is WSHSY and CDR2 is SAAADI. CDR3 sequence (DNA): TGCGCCAGCAGTGGCCTTGGGGGCGCAGCCTACGAGCAGTACTTC. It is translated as CASSGLGGAAYEQYF.

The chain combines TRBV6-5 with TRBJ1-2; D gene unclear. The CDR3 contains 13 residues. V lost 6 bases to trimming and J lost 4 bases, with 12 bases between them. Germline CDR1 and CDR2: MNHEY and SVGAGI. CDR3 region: CASSPTAVYGYTF. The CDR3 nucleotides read TGTGCCAGCAGCCCAACAGCTGTCTATGGCTACACCTTC.

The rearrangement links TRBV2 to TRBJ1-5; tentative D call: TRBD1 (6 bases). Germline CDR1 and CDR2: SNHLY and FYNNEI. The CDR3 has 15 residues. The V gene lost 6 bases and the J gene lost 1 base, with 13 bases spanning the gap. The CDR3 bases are TGTGCCAGCAGAAGACAGGACGCCAGCAATCAGCCCCAGCATTTT. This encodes CASRRQDASNQPQHF. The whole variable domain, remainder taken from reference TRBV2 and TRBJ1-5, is EPEVTQTPSHQVTQMGQEVILRCVPISNHLYFYWYRQILGQKVEFLVSFYNNEISEKSEIFDDQFSVERPDGSNFTLKIRSTKLEDSAMYFCASRRQDASNQPQHFGDGTRLSIL.